This is a list of T cell receptor beta chains from one sample in a study of technical replicates of blood from a few donors. TCRdb's table, derived via immunoSEQ multiplex PCR, lists solely in-frame clones and lacks some. The data show approximately 75,000 clones, under 97% seen once. Sequencing was carried out using T cells isolated from PBMCs. Receptors originate from a human donor in good health. The CDR3 runs from the conserved cysteine through the conserved F or W. The D gene is left open where the match is weak. Some rows mark clone size as missing; the rest say once, few, many or name a class of expanded clone.

size | D | J | V | DNA | CDR3
. | . | TRBJ2-3 | TRBV28 | TGTGCCAGCAGTCCCCCCCGCCGACTGCTTGACACAGATACGCAGTATTTT | CASSPPRRLLDTDTQYF
. | TRBD1 | TRBJ2-1 | TRBV7-9 | TGTGCCAGCAGCTTAAGAATCCGTCTGGGACAGGGTACGGATGAGCAGTTCTTC | CASSLRIRLGQGTDEQFF
. | . | TRBJ1-2 | TRBV6-5 | TGTGCCAGCAGTAGAGCTCAGGCCGATTATGGCTACACCTTC | CASSRAQADYGYTF
. | . | TRBJ1-2 | TRBV7-9 | TGTGCCAGCAGCTTACGCAGGGAGGGCGGCTACACCTTC | CASSLRREGGYTF
. | . | TRBJ2-7 | TRBV6-5 | TGTGCCAGCAGTTACCTACAGGGAGGGTACGAGCAGTACTTC | CASSYLQGGYEQYF
. | TRBD2 | TRBJ2-7 | TRBV28 | TGTGCCAGCAGTTTGGGACTAGCCGAGCAGTACTTC | CASSLGLAEQYF
once | . | TRBJ1-3 | TRBV6-1 | TGTGCCAGCATGGGAGGACCGAACTCTGGAAACACCATATATTTT | CASMGGPNSGNTIYF
once | TRBD2 | TRBJ2-1 | TRBV19 | TGTGCCAGTAGTTTGACTAGCGGGAGCCACTCCTACAATGAGCAGTTCTTC | CASSLTSGSHSYNEQFF
few | . | TRBJ2-3 | TRBV9 | TGTGCCAGCAGCGTAGTCGGGACGCAGTATTTT | CASSVVGTQYF
. | TRBD2 | TRBJ2-7 | TRBV7-2 | TGTGCCAGCAGCTTCACGGGAGGGACCTACGAGCAGTACTTC | CASSFTGGTYEQYF
. | TRBD2 | TRBJ2-7 | TRBV7-2 | TGTGCCAGCAGCACCGGGACTACTGTCTCCTACGAGCAGTACTTC | CASSTGTTVSYEQYF
. | . | TRBJ2-1 | TRBV27 | TGTGCCAGCAGTTTGGCTCCAGACAATGAGCAGTTCTTC | CASSLAPDNEQFF
once | . | TRBJ2-7 | TRBV28 | TGTGCCAGCCAGTCAAGGGGCTCCTACGAGCAGTACTTC | CASQSRGSYEQYF
. | . | TRBJ2-1 | TRBV4-3 | TGCGCCAGCAGCCCTTACTCCAGGGCAGATGAGCAGTTCTTC | CASSPYSRADEQFF
. | . | TRBJ1-1 | TRBV19 | TGTGCCAGTAGTGACCCCCACGCTAGGGGTAACACTGAAGCTTTCTTT | CASSDPHARGNTEAFF
once | TRBD1 | TRBJ1-2 | TRBV14 | TGTGCCAGCAGCCAAGCTCGTCAGGGGGCAGGTGGCTACACCTTC | CASSQARQGAGGYTF
. | . | TRBJ1-1 | TRBV6-1 | TGTGCCAGCAAACAGGCGAACACTGAAGCTTTCTTT | CASKQANTEAFF
. | . | TRBJ2-2 | TRBV4-3 | TGCGCCAGCAGCTCGGAGAAAACCGGGGAGCTGTTTTTT | CASSSEKTGELFF
. | . | TRBJ1-1 | TRBV4-1 | TGCGCCAGCAGCCAAGAGGTAACGGGGAAGCACGCTTTCTTT | CASSQEVTGKHAFF
. | . | TRBJ2-6 | TRBV6-1 | TGTGCCAGTTGCCGCGACAGCTCTGGGGCCAACGTCCTGACTTTC | CASCRDSSGANVLTF
. | TRBD2 | TRBJ2-1 | TRBV27 | TGTGCCAGCAGTTTCGGGGGGGCCTACAATGAGCAGTTCTTC | CASSFGGAYNEQFF
. | TRBD1 | TRBJ2-5 | TRBV30 | TGTGCCTGGAGTCTAGGAACCGGGACAGGGGGGGAGACCCAGTACTTC | CAWSLGTGTGGETQYF
. | . | TRBJ2-7 | TRBV16 | TGTGCCAGCAGCCAATCGTCTCTGTCCTACGAGCAGTACTTC | CASSQSSLSYEQYF
. | TRBD1 | TRBJ1-2 | TRBV6-1 | TGTGCCAGCAGTGGGGGACAGACAGGGGTCTATGGCTACACCTTC | CASSGGQTGVYGYTF
. | . | TRBJ2-5 | TRBV19 | TGTGCCAGTAGTATAGTCCCTCGGATCGGGGTTGGAGAGACCCAGTACTTC | CASSIVPRIGVGETQYF
. | . | TRBJ1-5 | TRBV28 | TGTGCCAGCAGTTTGCCCGGGGAGGGTCAGCCCCAGCATTTT | CASSLPGEGQPQHF
. | . | TRBJ2-1 | TRBV4-3 | TGCGCCAGCAGCCAAGAGAACTGGGGGGACAATGAGCAGTTCTTC | CASSQENWGDNEQFF
. | . | TRBJ1-2 | TRBV7-8 | TGTGCCAGCAGCTCGGGACTTTACGAGGGCTATGGCTACACCTTC | CASSSGLYEGYGYTF
. | . | TRBJ1-2 | TRBV2 | TGTGCCAGCAGTTTCGCAGGGAGGGAGGATGGCTACACCTTC | CASSFAGREDGYTF